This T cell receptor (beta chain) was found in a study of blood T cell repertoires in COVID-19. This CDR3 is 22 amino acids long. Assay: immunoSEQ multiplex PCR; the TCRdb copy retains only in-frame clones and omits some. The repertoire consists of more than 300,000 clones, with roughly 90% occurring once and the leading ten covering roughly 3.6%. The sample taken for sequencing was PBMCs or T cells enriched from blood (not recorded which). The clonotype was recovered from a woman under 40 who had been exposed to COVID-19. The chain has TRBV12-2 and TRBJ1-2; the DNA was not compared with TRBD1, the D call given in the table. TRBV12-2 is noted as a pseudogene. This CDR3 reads CASRPPRDRVLKTLQGNYGYTF. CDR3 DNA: TGTGCAAGTCGCCCCCCCCGGGACAGGGTATTGAAGACCTTGCAGGGGAACTATGGCTACACCTTC.